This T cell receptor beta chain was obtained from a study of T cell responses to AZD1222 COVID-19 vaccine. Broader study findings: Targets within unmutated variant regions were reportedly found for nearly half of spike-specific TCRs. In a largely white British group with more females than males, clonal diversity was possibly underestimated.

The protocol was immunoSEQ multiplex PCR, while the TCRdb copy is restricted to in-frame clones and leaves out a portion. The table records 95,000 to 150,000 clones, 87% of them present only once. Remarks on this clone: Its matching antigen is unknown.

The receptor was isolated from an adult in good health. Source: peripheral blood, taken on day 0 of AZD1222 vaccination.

CDR3 region: CASSRWQGNQPQHF. DNA for the CDR3: TGTGCCAGCAGTAGATGGCAGGGGAATCAGCCCCAGCATTTT. This sequence joins TRBV2 and TRBJ1-5; tentatively, D is TRBD1 (6 bases). The CDR3 has 14 residues. Germline loops: CDR1 SNHLY, CDR2 FYNNEI. V gave up 5 bases and J gave up 4 bases, with 12 bases separating them.